The source of this T cell receptor (beta chain) is a study of CD4+ T cells in melanoma. General study points: Diverse differentiation states were reported for melanoma neoantigen-specific CD4+ T cells. A reported correlation linked neoantigen-specific CD4+ T cells to CD8+, macrophage and B cell function.

Sequencing used immunoSEQ multiplex PCR; TCRdb keeps in-frame clones, though not all of them. The sample carries about 15,000 clones, about 64% recorded once. The V and J ends lost 3 bases and 9 bases respectively, with 12 bases between them. Germline CDR1 is MGHRA and CDR2 is YSYEKL. The CDR3 sequence is 14 residues long. This clone has only a few counts. Its specificity is unknown. This clonotype was sampled from a human donor with melanoma. Sequencing was done on a sample of cells from a culture (not recorded whether cultured in vitro). The chain combines TRBV4-1 with TRBJ1-6; D unresolved. CDR3 sequence (DNA): TGCGCCAGCAGCCATGACATATACGCTTCACCCCTCCACTTT. This sequence encodes CASSHDIYASPLHF.